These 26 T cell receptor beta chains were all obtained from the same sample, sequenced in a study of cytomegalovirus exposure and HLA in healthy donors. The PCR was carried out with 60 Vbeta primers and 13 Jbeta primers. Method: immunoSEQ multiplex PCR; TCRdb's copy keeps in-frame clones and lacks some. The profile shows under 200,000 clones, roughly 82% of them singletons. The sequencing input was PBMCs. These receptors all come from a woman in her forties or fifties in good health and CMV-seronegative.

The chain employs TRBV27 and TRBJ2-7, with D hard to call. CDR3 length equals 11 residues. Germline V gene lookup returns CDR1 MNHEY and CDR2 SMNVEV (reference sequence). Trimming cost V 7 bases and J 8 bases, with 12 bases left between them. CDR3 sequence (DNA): TGTGCCAGCAAAATCCGGTCCCAGCAGTACTTC. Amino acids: CASKIRSQQYF.

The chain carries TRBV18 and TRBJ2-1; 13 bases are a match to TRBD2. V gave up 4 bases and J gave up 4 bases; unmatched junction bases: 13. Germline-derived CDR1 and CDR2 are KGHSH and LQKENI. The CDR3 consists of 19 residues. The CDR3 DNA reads TGTGCCAGCTCACAGAAACCTACTAGCGGGGGGGTCTCGTACAATGAGCAGTTCTTC. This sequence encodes CASSQKPTSGGVSYNEQFF.

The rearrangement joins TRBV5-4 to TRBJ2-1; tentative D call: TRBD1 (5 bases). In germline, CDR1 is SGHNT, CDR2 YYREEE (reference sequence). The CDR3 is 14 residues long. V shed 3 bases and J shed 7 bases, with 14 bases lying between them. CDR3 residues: CASSSRDFRNEQFF. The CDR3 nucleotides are TGTGCCAGCAGCTCCAGGGATTTCCGAAATGAGCAGTTCTTC.

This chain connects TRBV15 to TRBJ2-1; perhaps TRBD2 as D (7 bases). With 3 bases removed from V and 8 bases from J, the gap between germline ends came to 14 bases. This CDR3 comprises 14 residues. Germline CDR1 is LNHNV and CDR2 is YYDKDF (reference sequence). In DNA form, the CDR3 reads TGTGCCACCAGCAGGGCGGGGAGGGGGGATGAGCAGTTCTTC. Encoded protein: CATSRAGRGDEQFF.

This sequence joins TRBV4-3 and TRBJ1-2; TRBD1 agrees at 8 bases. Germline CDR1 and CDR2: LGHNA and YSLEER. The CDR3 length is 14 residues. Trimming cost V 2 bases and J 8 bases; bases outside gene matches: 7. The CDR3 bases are TGCGCCAGCAGCCAATCGACAGGGGCGGGCGGCTACACCTTC. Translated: CASSQSTGAGGYTF.

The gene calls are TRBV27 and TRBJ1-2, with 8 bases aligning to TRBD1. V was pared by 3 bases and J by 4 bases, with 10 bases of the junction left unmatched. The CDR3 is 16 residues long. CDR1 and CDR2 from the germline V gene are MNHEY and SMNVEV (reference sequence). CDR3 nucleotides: TGTGCCAGCAGTTTCCAGGCAGGGGGCTTGGGCTATGGCTACACCTTC. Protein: CASSFQAGGLGYGYTF.

DNA for the CDR3: TGTGCCAGCAGCCTGGGACGGGGGGTAAGAACTGAAGCTTTCTTT. It translates to CASSLGRGVRTEAFF. The rearrangement joins TRBV11-3 to TRBJ1-1; the D gene is possibly TRBD1 (5 bases). Trimming removed 5 bases at V and 5 bases at J, with 18 bases between. Germline lookup yields CDR1 SGHNT and CDR2 YENEEA. The CDR3 is made up of 15 amino acids.

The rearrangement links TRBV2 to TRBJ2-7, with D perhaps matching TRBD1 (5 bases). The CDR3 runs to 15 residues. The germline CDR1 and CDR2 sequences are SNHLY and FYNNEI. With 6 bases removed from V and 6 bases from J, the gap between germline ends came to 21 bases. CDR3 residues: CASSAIPTGQGEQYF. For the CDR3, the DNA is TGTGCCAGCAGCGCAATCCCTACAGGCCAAGGCGAGCAGTACTTC.

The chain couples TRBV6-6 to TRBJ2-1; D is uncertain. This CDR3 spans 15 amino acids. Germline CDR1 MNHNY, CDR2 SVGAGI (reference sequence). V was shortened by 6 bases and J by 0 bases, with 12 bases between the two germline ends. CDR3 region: CASRSYASSYNEQFF. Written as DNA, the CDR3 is TGTGCCAGCAGGTCGTACGCGAGCTCCTACAATGAGCAGTTCTTC.

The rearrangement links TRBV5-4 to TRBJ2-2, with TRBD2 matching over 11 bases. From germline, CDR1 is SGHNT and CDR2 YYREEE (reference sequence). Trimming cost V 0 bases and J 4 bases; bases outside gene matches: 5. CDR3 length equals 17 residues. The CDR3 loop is CASSLVSTSGGTGELFF. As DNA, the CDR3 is TGTGCCAGCAGCTTGGTCTCTACTAGCGGGGGCACCGGGGAGCTGTTTTTT.

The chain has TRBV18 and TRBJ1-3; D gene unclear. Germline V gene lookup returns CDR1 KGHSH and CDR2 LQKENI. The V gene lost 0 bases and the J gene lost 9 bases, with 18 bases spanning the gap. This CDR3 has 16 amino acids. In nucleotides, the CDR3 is TGTGCCAGCTCACCACCGATCGCCACGACGGAGGGCACCATATATTTT. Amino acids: CASSPPIATTEGTIYF.

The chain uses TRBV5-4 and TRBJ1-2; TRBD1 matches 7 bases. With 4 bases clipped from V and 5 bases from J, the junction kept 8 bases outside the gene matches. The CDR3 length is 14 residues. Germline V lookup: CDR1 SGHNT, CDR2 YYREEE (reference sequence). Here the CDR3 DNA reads TGTGCCAGCAGCCGGGACAGTAAGGGGTATGGCTACACCTTC. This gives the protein CASSRDSKGYGYTF. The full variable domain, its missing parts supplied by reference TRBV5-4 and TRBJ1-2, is ETGVTQSPTHLIKTRGQQVTLRCSSQSGHNTVSWYQQALGQGPQFIFQYYREEENGRGNFPPRFSGLQFPNYSSELNVNALELDDSALYLCASSRDSKGYGYTFGSGTRLTVV.

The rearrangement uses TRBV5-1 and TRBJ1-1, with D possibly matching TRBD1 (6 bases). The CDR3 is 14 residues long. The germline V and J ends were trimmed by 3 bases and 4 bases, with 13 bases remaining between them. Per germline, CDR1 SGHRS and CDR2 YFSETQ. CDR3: CASSSGTTLTEAFF. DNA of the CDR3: TGCGCCAGCAGCTCCGGGACAACCCTCACTGAAGCTTTCTTT. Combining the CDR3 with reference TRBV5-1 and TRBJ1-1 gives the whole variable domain KAGVTQTPRYLIKTRGQQVTLSCSPISGHRSVSWYQQTPGQGLQFLFEYFSETQRNKGNFPGRFSGRQFSNSRSEMNVSTLELGDSALYLCASSSGTTLTEAFFGQGTRLTVV.

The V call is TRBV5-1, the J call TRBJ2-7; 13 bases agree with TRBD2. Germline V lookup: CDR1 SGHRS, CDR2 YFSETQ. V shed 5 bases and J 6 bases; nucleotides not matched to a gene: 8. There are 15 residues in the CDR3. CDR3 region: CASSRTSGGPVEQYF. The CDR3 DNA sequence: TGCGCCAGCAGTCGGACTAGCGGGGGCCCCGTCGAGCAGTACTTC.

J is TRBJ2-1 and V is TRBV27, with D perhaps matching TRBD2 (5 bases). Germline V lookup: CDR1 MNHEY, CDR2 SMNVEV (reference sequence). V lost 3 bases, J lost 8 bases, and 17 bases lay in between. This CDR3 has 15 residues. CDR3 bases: TGTGCCAGCAGTTTGGGGTTCAGGAGGTCTGATGAGCAGTTCTTC. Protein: CASSLGFRRSDEQFF.

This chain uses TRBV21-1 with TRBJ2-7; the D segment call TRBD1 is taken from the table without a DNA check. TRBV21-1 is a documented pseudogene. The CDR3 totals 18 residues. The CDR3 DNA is TGTGCCAGCAGCAGCGGGCTGGGGACAGGGGAGGACACCTACGAGCAGTACTTC. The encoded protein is CASSSGLGTGEDTYEQYF.

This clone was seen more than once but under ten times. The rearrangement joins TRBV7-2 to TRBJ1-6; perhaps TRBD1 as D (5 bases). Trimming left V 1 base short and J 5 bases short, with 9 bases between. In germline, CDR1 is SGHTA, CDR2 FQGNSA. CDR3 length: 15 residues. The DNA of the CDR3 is TGTGCCAGCAGCTTAGAACAGGCACATAATTCACCCCTCCACTTT. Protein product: CASSLEQAHNSPLHF.

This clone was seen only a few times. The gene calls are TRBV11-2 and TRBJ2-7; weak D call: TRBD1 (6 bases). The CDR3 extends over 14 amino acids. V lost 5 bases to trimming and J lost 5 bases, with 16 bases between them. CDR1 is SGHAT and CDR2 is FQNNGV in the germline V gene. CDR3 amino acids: CASSTKIQGHEQYF. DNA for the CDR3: TGTGCCAGCAGCACAAAGATACAGGGCCACGAGCAGTACTTC.

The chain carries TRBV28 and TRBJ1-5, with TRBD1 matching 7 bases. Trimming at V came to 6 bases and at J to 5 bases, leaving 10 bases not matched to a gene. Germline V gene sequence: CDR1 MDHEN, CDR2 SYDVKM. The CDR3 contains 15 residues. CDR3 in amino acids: CASSKQGSGDQPQHF. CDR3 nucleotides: TGTGCCAGCAGCAAACAGGGGAGTGGCGATCAGCCCCAGCATTTT. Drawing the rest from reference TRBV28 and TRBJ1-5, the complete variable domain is DVKVTQSSRYLVKRTGEKVFLECVQDMDHENMFWYRQDPGLGLRLIYFSYDVKMKEKGDIPEGYSVSREKKERFSLILESASTNQTSMYLCASSKQGSGDQPQHFGDGTRLSIL.

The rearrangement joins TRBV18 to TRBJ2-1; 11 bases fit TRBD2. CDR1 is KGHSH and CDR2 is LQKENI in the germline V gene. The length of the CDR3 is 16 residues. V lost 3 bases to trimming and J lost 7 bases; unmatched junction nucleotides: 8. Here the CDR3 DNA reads TGTGCCAGCTCACCTTTTCTAGCGGGAGGCAGGAATGAGCAGTTCTTC. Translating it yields CASSPFLAGGRNEQFF.

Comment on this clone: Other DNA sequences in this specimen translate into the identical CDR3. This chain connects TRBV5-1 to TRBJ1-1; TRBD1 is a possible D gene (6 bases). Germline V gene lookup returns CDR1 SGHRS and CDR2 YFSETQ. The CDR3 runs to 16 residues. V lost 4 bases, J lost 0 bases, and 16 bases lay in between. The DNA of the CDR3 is TGCGCCAGCAGCCGCGGGGGCGAGGGCTTGAACACTGAAGCTTTCTTT. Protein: CASSRGGEGLNTEAFF.

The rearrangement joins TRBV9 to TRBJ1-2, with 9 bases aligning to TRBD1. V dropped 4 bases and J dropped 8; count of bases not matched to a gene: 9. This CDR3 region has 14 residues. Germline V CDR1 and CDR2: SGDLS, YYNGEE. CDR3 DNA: TGTGCCAGCAGCACCCGGGACAGGGCAGGAGGCTACACCTTC. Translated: CASSTRDRAGGYTF.

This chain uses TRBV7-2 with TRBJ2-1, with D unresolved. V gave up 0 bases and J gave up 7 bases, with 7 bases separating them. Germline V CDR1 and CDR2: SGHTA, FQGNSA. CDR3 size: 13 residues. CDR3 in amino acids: CASSLARRNEQFF. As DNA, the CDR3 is TGTGCCAGCAGCTTAGCCCGTAGAAATGAGCAGTTCTTC.

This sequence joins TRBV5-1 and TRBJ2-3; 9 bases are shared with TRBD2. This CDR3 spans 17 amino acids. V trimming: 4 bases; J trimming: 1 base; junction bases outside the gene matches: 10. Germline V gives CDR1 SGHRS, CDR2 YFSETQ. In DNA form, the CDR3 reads TGCGCCAGCAGCCCCGACCCGACTAGCGGTCGCACAGATACGCAGTATTTT. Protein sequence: CASSPDPTSGRTDTQYF.

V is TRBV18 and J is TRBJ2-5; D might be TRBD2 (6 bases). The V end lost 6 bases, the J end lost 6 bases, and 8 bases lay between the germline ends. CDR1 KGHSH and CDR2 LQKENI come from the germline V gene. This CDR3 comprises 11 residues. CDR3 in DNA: TGTGCCAGCTCGGAGGGGCAGACCCAGTACTTC. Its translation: CASSEGQTQYF.

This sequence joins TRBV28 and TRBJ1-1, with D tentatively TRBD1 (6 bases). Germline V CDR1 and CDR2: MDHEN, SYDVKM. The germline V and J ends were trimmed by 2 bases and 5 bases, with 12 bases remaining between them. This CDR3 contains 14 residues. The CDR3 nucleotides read TGTGCCAGCAGTTTAAACCCAGGGGTAACTGAAGCTTTCTTT. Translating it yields CASSLNPGVTEAFF.